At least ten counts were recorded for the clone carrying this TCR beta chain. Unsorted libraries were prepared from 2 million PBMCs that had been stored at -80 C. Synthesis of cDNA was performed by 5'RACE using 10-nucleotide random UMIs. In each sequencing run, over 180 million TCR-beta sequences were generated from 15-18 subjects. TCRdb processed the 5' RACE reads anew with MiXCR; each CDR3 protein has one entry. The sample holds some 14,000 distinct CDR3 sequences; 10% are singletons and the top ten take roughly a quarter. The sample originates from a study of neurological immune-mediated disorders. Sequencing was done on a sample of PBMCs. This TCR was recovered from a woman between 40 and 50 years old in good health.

CDR3 nucleotides: TGTGCCAGCAGCTTAACGACGGCCGGCACTGAAGCTTTCTTT. It specifies CASSLTTAGTEAFF. V and J are TRBV9 and TRBJ1-1; no clear D. Trimming cost V 4 bases and J 4 bases, with 14 bases left between them. The germline CDR1 and CDR2 sequences are SGDLS and YYNGEE. The CDR3 spans 14 residues. Full variable domain (outside the CDR3, taken from reference TRBV9 and TRBJ1-1): DSGVTQTPKHLITATGQRVTLRCSPRSGDLSVYWYQQSLDQGLQFLIQYYNGEERAKGNILERFSAQQFPDLHSELNLSSLELGDSALYFCASSLTTAGTEAFFGQGTRLTVV.